Following are 5 T cell receptor beta chains from one sample sequenced in a study of T cells after yellow fever vaccination. MiXCR was run by TCRdb on the 5' RACE reads, yielding one entry per CDR3 protein. Of about 330,000 distinct CDR3 sequences in the sample, around 6.8% were seen once. The sample consisted of PBMCs, taken roughly 47 days after the first yellow fever vaccination. Receptors were obtained from a man between 18 and 35 years old who received the YFV17D yellow fever vaccine.

This clonotype was seen repeatedly, ten times or more. The chain recombines TRBV7-9 with TRBJ2-5; D gene uncertain. The CDR3 contains 15 residues. V shed 5 bases and J shed 4 bases, with 17 bases lying between them. Germline CDR1 reads SEHNR; CDR2 reads FQNEAQ (reference sequence). In DNA form, the CDR3 reads TGTGCCAGCAGCCCACCCCCAGCCGGCACAGAGACCCAGTACTTC. It translates to CASSPPPAGTETQYF. The full variable domain, with the rest looked up from reference TRBV7-9 and TRBJ2-5, is DTGVSQNPRHKITKRGQNVTFRCDPISEHNRLYWYRQTLGQGPEFLTYFQNEAQLEKSRLLSDRFSAERPKGSFSTLEIQRTEQGDSAMYLCASSPPPAGTETQYFGPGTRLLVL.

Ten or more counts support this clonotype. The V call is TRBV6-1, the J call TRBJ1-2; D unclear. V was clipped by 6 bases and J by 5 bases, with 16 bases between them. Germline values: CDR1 MNHNS, CDR2 SASEGT. The CDR3 sequence is 14 residues long. The CDR3 loop is CASSMVLDGYGYTF. The CDR3 DNA is TGTGCCAGCAGCATGGTATTAGACGGATATGGCTACACCTTC.

The chain is built from TRBV20-1 and TRBJ1-6; 8 bases line up with TRBD1. The V and J ends lost 5 bases and 15 bases, in that order; junction bases with no gene match: 15. Per the germline V gene, CDR1 is DFQATT and CDR2 is SNEGSKA (reference sequence). The CDR3 runs to 14 residues. CDR3 bases: TGCAGTGCTCCGACCAGGACAGGGTCTTTGGGCCTCCACTTT. Protein product: CSAPTRTGSLGLHF.

This clonotype has only a few counts. The J gene is TRBJ2-2, the V gene TRBV5-1; TRBD2 matches 9 bases. Germline loops: CDR1 SGHRS, CDR2 YFSETQ. The CDR3 runs to 15 residues. With V trimmed by 2 bases and J by 6 bases, 5 bases remained unmatched. The CDR3 loop is CASSFSSGEAGELFF. For the CDR3, the DNA is TGCGCCAGCAGCTTCTCTAGCGGGGAGGCCGGGGAGCTGTTTTTT.

This clonotype was detected many times. The chain employs TRBV6-2 or TRBV6-3 and TRBJ1-6; D is unresolved. The germline CDR1 and CDR2 sequences are MNHEY and SVGEGT. The CDR3 runs 12 residues. The ends were cut back, 5 bases at V and 7 bases at J, with 6 bases in the middle. The CDR3 here is CASSRINSPLHF. The CDR3 nucleotides are TGTGCCAGCAGTAGGATCAATTCACCCCTCCACTTT.